The rows below give T cell receptor beta chains drawn from one sample of a study of shared clonotypes between healthy human individuals. TCRdb's copy holds only in-frame clones and misses some; the assay was immunoSEQ multiplex PCR. This sample has some 1.4 million clones, with around 95% found just once. The sequencing sample was made of naive CD4+ T cells sorted from blood. The receptors here all came from a man aged 30 to 39 in good health. Both conserved end residues are part of each CDR3. Each record gives: clone size, CDR3 length, V gene, J gene, D gene, CDR3 DNA, CDR3 protein. The D gene is left open where the match is weak. Expanded clones are given a class, and other clones once, few, many or no size at all.

clone_size: -; cdr3_length: 13; v_call: TRBV9; j_call: TRBJ2-2; d_call: -; cdr3_nt: TGTGCCAGCAGCGGGGCTAGTCGCGGGGAGCTGTTTTTT; cdr3_aa: CASSGASRGELFF
clone_size: -; cdr3_length: 16; v_call: TRBV19; j_call: TRBJ2-7; d_call: TRBD2; cdr3_nt: TGTGCCAGTAGCGACGGACTAGCGGGAGCCCTTTACGAGCAGTACTTC; cdr3_aa: CASSDGLAGALYEQYF
clone_size: once; cdr3_length: 12; v_call: TRBV10-2; j_call: TRBJ2-7; d_call: -; cdr3_nt: TGCGCCAGCACGGAGGGCAGGAACGAGCAGTACTTC; cdr3_aa: CASTEGRNEQYF
clone_size: -; cdr3_length: 15; v_call: TRBV7-2; j_call: TRBJ2-1; d_call: -; cdr3_nt: TGTGCCAGCAGCTTAGTAAGTAGCTCCTACAATGAGCAGTTCTTC; cdr3_aa: CASSLVSSSYNEQFF
clone_size: -; cdr3_length: 11; v_call: TRBV2; j_call: TRBJ2-7; d_call: -; cdr3_nt: TGTGCCAGCAGGCGGGAATACGAGCAGTACTTC; cdr3_aa: CASRREYEQYF
clone_size: -; cdr3_length: 18; v_call: TRBV27; j_call: TRBJ2-2; d_call: -; cdr3_nt: TGTGCCAGCAGTCCTTACCCAATTTGGCGGGGGAACACCGGGGAGCTGTTTTTT; cdr3_aa: CASSPYPIWRGNTGELFF
clone_size: -; cdr3_length: 22; v_call: TRBV15; j_call: TRBJ2-3; d_call: TRBD2; cdr3_nt: TGTGCCACCAGCGGGACTTTGGGGCTAGCGGGACCCTCCAGCCCGGCCACAGATACGCAGTATTTT; cdr3_aa: CATSGTLGLAGPSSPATDTQYF
clone_size: -; cdr3_length: 12; v_call: TRBV6-1; j_call: TRBJ1-1; d_call: -; cdr3_nt: TGTGCCAGCAGTGAAGAAGGAACTGAAGCTTTCTTT; cdr3_aa: CASSEEGTEAFF
clone_size: -; cdr3_length: 13; v_call: TRBV7-3; j_call: TRBJ2-2; d_call: -; cdr3_nt: TGTGCCAGCAGCTCGACCCGCCCCGGGGAGCTGTTTTTT; cdr3_aa: CASSSTRPGELFF
clone_size: -; cdr3_length: 15; v_call: TRBV5-1; j_call: TRBJ2-7; d_call: -; cdr3_nt: TGCGCCAGCAGCCCACAGGACGCAATGACCTACGAGCAGTACTTC; cdr3_aa: CASSPQDAMTYEQYF
clone_size: -; cdr3_length: 16; v_call: TRBV28; j_call: TRBJ2-7; d_call: TRBD1; cdr3_nt: TGTGCCAGCAGTTGCCACGGACAGGGGGGCTGCTACGAGCAGTACTTC; cdr3_aa: CASSCHGQGGCYEQYF
clone_size: -; cdr3_length: 16; v_call: TRBV7-9; j_call: TRBJ2-2; d_call: TRBD2; cdr3_nt: TGTGCCAGCAGCGCATCGGGAGGGGTCGGCACCGGGGAGCTGTTTTTT; cdr3_aa: CASSASGGVGTGELFF
clone_size: -; cdr3_length: 12; v_call: TRBV15; j_call: TRBJ1-5; d_call: -; cdr3_nt: TGTGCCACCAGCAGAGCCTCAGGGACCCAGCATTTT; cdr3_aa: CATSRASGTQHF
clone_size: -; cdr3_length: 18; v_call: TRBV11-2; j_call: TRBJ2-1; d_call: TRBD2; cdr3_nt: TGTGCCAGCAGCTCCCCAGCGGGAGGAGTGGGTGGGGCGGATGAGCAGTTCTTC; cdr3_aa: CASSSPAGGVGGADEQFF
clone_size: -; cdr3_length: 15; v_call: TRBV9; j_call: TRBJ2-1; d_call: TRBD2; cdr3_nt: TGTGCCAGCAGCTCCGACCCCTCAGCGGGAGTGGAGCAGTTCTTC; cdr3_aa: CASSSDPSAGVEQFF
clone_size: -; cdr3_length: 16; v_call: TRBV4-3; j_call: TRBJ2-3; d_call: -; cdr3_nt: TGCGCCAGCAGCCAAGGAAATTGGGGGGCGATGGATACGCAGTATTTT; cdr3_aa: CASSQGNWGAMDTQYF
clone_size: -; cdr3_length: 17; v_call: TRBV7-2; j_call: TRBJ1-5; d_call: -; cdr3_nt: TGTGCCAGCAGCTCGGGAGGGACCGAAGGGAGCAATCAGCCCCAGCATTTT; cdr3_aa: CASSSGGTEGSNQPQHF
clone_size: -; cdr3_length: 15; v_call: TRBV7-2; j_call: TRBJ2-7; d_call: TRBD1; cdr3_nt: TGTGCCAGCAGGACAAACAGGGGGCGACTAGGCGAGCAGTACTTC; cdr3_aa: CASRTNRGRLGEQYF
clone_size: -; cdr3_length: 14; v_call: TRBV5-1; j_call: TRBJ2-1; d_call: -; cdr3_nt: TGCGCCAGCAGCTTAGGGGGGCCGAACAATGAGCAGTTCTTC; cdr3_aa: CASSLGGPNNEQFF
clone_size: once; cdr3_length: 12; v_call: TRBV7-3; j_call: TRBJ2-3; d_call: -; cdr3_nt: TGTGCCAGCAGCTTCGAGACAGATACGCAGTATTTT; cdr3_aa: CASSFETDTQYF
clone_size: -; cdr3_length: 15; v_call: TRBV28; j_call: TRBJ2-7; d_call: TRBD1; cdr3_nt: TGTGCCAGCAGTAATTCGGACAGGGTTCGCAAGGGGCAGTACTTC; cdr3_aa: CASSNSDRVRKGQYF
clone_size: -; cdr3_length: 15; v_call: TRBV4-3; j_call: TRBJ1-2; d_call: -; cdr3_nt: TGCGCCAGCAGCCAAGATGGGAAGTATAACTATGGCTACACCTTC; cdr3_aa: CASSQDGKYNYGYTF
clone_size: once; cdr3_length: 16; v_call: TRBV7-3; j_call: TRBJ2-6; d_call: -; cdr3_nt: TGTGCCAGCAGCTCGGGACTGTCCTCTGGGGCCAACGTCCTGACTTTC; cdr3_aa: CASSSGLSSGANVLTF
clone_size: -; cdr3_length: 13; v_call: TRBV27; j_call: TRBJ1-1; d_call: -; cdr3_nt: TGTGCCAGCAGTTTGTTCGGGACGACTGAAGCTTTCTTT; cdr3_aa: CASSLFGTTEAFF
clone_size: -; cdr3_length: 19; v_call: TRBV27; j_call: TRBJ1-3; d_call: -; cdr3_nt: TGTGCCAGCAGTGCGAGACAGGTTTCTCTTCCCGCCTCTGGAAACACCATATATTTT; cdr3_aa: CASSARQVSLPASGNTIYF
clone_size: -; cdr3_length: 12; v_call: TRBV28; j_call: TRBJ2-2; d_call: -; cdr3_nt: TGTGCCAGCAGACTGGGCACCGGGGAGCTGTTTTTT; cdr3_aa: CASRLGTGELFF
clone_size: -; cdr3_length: 15; v_call: TRBV25-1; j_call: TRBJ2-3; d_call: -; cdr3_nt: TGTGCCAGCAGTGACCCAGGCAGGGGCACAGATACGCAGTATTTT; cdr3_aa: CASSDPGRGTDTQYF
clone_size: -; cdr3_length: 14; v_call: TRBV6-1; j_call: TRBJ2-3; d_call: TRBD2; cdr3_nt: TGTGCCAGCACTACTAGCGGCGGCACAGATACGCAGTATTTT; cdr3_aa: CASTTSGGTDTQYF
clone_size: -; cdr3_length: 16; v_call: TRBV28; j_call: TRBJ2-7; d_call: -; cdr3_nt: TGTGCCAGCAGTTTATTTGGGTCTAGCGCGACCTACGAGCAGTACTTC; cdr3_aa: CASSLFGSSATYEQYF
clone_size: -; cdr3_length: 16; v_call: TRBV27; j_call: TRBJ2-1; d_call: TRBD1; cdr3_nt: TGTGCCAGCACCCACCCTGGGGGACAGAGCTACAATGAGCAGTTCTTC; cdr3_aa: CASTHPGGQSYNEQFF
clone_size: -; cdr3_length: 13; v_call: TRBV5-4; j_call: TRBJ2-7; d_call: TRBD2; cdr3_nt: TGTGCCTCCCGTCGCGGGAGCTCCTACGAGCAGTACTTC; cdr3_aa: CASRRGSSYEQYF
clone_size: -; cdr3_length: 13; v_call: TRBV11-3; j_call: TRBJ2-4; d_call: -; cdr3_nt: TGTGCCAGCAGCTTAGAGGGCCAAAACATTCAGTACTTC; cdr3_aa: CASSLEGQNIQYF
clone_size: -; cdr3_length: 18; v_call: TRBV27; j_call: TRBJ1-2; d_call: TRBD1; cdr3_nt: TGTGCCAGCAGTTTAAAGGCTCAGGGAAATTACAGGGGGTATGGCTACACCTTC; cdr3_aa: CASSLKAQGNYRGYGYTF
clone_size: -; cdr3_length: 16; v_call: TRBV6-1; j_call: TRBJ2-2; d_call: TRBD1; cdr3_nt: TGTGCCAGCAGTGAAGCCGACAGGGCTTACACCGGGGAGCTGTTTTTT; cdr3_aa: CASSEADRAYTGELFF
clone_size: -; cdr3_length: 17; v_call: TRBV27; j_call: TRBJ2-1; d_call: TRBD1; cdr3_nt: TGTGCCAGCAGCAATTATTGGGGACAGGGGACCTACAATGAGCAGTTCTTC; cdr3_aa: CASSNYWGQGTYNEQFF
clone_size: -; cdr3_length: 17; v_call: TRBV19; j_call: TRBJ2-2; d_call: -; cdr3_nt: TGTGCCAGTAGTATAGTTCACCAGAGGTCGAACACCGGGGAGCTGTTTTTT; cdr3_aa: CASSIVHQRSNTGELFF
clone_size: -; cdr3_length: 15; v_call: TRBV12-5; j_call: TRBJ2-2; d_call: -; cdr3_nt: TGTGCTAGTGGGGCACCAGGCTCGTCCACCGGGGAGCTGTTTTTT; cdr3_aa: CASGAPGSSTGELFF
clone_size: -; cdr3_length: 14; v_call: TRBV2; j_call: TRBJ1-5; d_call: -; cdr3_nt: TGTGCCAGCAGCGACTCCTATAGCAATCAGCCCCAGCATTTT; cdr3_aa: CASSDSYSNQPQHF
clone_size: -; cdr3_length: 15; v_call: TRBV18; j_call: TRBJ2-3; d_call: -; cdr3_nt: TGTGCCAGCTCACCACTAGGGCCTAGCACAGATACGCAGTATTTT; cdr3_aa: CASSPLGPSTDTQYF
clone_size: -; cdr3_length: 12; v_call: TRBV5-1; j_call: TRBJ2-3; d_call: -; cdr3_nt: TGCGCCAGCAGCTTGGGGCAGGGAAAGCAGTATTTT; cdr3_aa: CASSLGQGKQYF
clone_size: -; cdr3_length: 14; v_call: TRBV5-1; j_call: TRBJ1-1; d_call: -; cdr3_nt: TGCGCCAGCAGCCCCGGACAGTCAAGAGAGGGAGCTTTCTTT; cdr3_aa: CASSPGQSREGAFF
clone_size: -; cdr3_length: 13; v_call: TRBV10-3; j_call: TRBJ2-7; d_call: TRBD2; cdr3_nt: TGTGCCATCAGGGGAGGGGCCGCCTACGAGCAGTACTTC; cdr3_aa: CAIRGGAAYEQYF
clone_size: -; cdr3_length: 14; v_call: TRBV10-3; j_call: TRBJ1-1; d_call: -; cdr3_nt: TGTGCCATCAGTGAGATCAGTAAGAACACTGAAGCTTTCTTT; cdr3_aa: CAISEISKNTEAFF
clone_size: -; cdr3_length: 14; v_call: TRBV5-1; j_call: TRBJ2-5; d_call: -; cdr3_nt: TGCGCCAGCAGCTTGACGGGGGGACAGGAGACCCAGTACTTC; cdr3_aa: CASSLTGGQETQYF
clone_size: once; cdr3_length: 12; v_call: TRBV5-1; j_call: TRBJ2-7; d_call: -; cdr3_nt: TGCGCCAGCAGCTTGGCTGGAAACGAGCAGTACTTC; cdr3_aa: CASSLAGNEQYF
clone_size: -; cdr3_length: 16; v_call: TRBV6-5; j_call: TRBJ2-6; d_call: -; cdr3_nt: TGTGCCAGCAGTTATCAGGCTAACTCTGGGGCCAACGTCCTGACTTTC; cdr3_aa: CASSYQANSGANVLTF